Listed here are 29 T cell receptor beta chains from one sample, sequenced in a study of T-cell memory formation after mild COVID-19. TCRdb called the 5' RACE reads again in MiXCR, with one record for every CDR3 protein. The table lists 350,000 to 400,000 distinct CDR3 sequences, around 20% of them singletons. The specimen sequenced was PBMCs or a T cell subset sorted from them (not recorded which). All receptors derive from an adult woman who had mild COVID-19 (a few samples of this study predate the infection). Cell type and time point are not known.

This clonotype was detected once. The chain joins TRBV24-1 to TRBJ1-5; D unresolved. This CDR3 region has 12 residues. Germline V lookup: CDR1 KGHDR, CDR2 SFDVKD. V shed 12 bases and J shed 4 bases, with 12 bases lying between them. As DNA, the CDR3 is TGTGCCGCCGGCGAGGGTAATCAGCCCCAGCATTTT. It is translated as CAAGEGNQPQHF.

The J gene is TRBJ2-5, the V gene TRBV7-9, with D unclear. Germline-derived CDR1 and CDR2 are SEHNR and FQNEAQ (reference sequence). Trimming took off 2 bases at V and 5 bases at J, with 9 bases between the two ends. This CDR3 region has 13 residues. The CDR3 bases are TGTGCCAGCAGCTTATCTTGGGCGGAGACCCAGTACTTC. Its translation is CASSLSWAETQYF. Full variable domain (missing parts from reference TRBV7-9 and TRBJ2-5): DTGVSQNPRHKITKRGQNVTFRCDPISEHNRLYWYRQTLGQGPEFLTYFQNEAQLEKSRLLSDRFSAERPKGSFSTLEIQRTEQGDSAMYLCASSLSWAETQYFGPGTRLLVL.

This clonotype was observed a few times. V is TRBV24-1 and J is TRBJ2-2, with 11 bases identical to TRBD2. From germline, CDR1 is KGHDR and CDR2 SFDVKD. The CDR3 covers 19 residues. V dropped 5 bases and J dropped 5; count of bases not matched to a gene: 15. In DNA form, the CDR3 reads TGTGCCACCAGTGGACTGAGCCCACTAGCGGGAGTAAAAACCGGGGAGCTGTTTTTT. This encodes CATSGLSPLAGVKTGELFF.

This clonotype is medium-sized in the sample. CDR3 loop: CASSPGTSGFYNEQFF. As DNA, the CDR3 is TGTGCCAGCAGTCCCGGGACTAGCGGGTTTTACAATGAGCAGTTCTTC. The chain links TRBV27 to TRBJ2-1; 12 nucleotides agree with TRBD2. The V segment lost 5 bases and the J segment 4 bases; nucleotides outside the gene matches: 6. CDR3 length: 16 residues. The germline V gene encodes CDR1 MNHEY and CDR2 SMNVEV (reference sequence).

This chain connects TRBV7-3 to TRBJ2-1, with no clear D. Germline CDR1 is SGHTA and CDR2 is FQGTGA. Trimming pared 5 bases from V and 2 bases from J, leaving 13 bases between. The CDR3 is 15 amino acids. For the CDR3, the DNA is TGTGCCAGCAGCGCTCAACCGGGCCCCTACAATGAGCAGTTCTTC. It codes for CASSAQPGPYNEQFF.

The chain joins TRBV9 to TRBJ1-5; D gene ambiguous. The CDR3 consists of 15 residues. The ends were cut back, 5 bases at V and 0 bases at J, with 12 bases in the middle. Germline CDR1 is SGDLS and CDR2 is YYNGEE. CDR3 region: CASSFGWNSNQPQHF. The CDR3 bases are TGTGCCAGCAGTTTCGGATGGAATAGCAATCAGCCCCAGCATTTT.

V is TRBV3-1 and J is TRBJ2-1; D tentatively reads TRBD1 or TRBD2 (5 bases each). Germline values: CDR1 LGHDT, CDR2 YNNKEL (reference sequence). Trimming stripped 6 bases from V and 8 bases from J, with 17 bases between. The CDR3 has 14 amino acids. Here the CDR3 reads CASRGQGRGYEQFF. CDR3 DNA sequence: TGTGCCAGCAGAGGTCAGGGCCGGGGATATGAGCAGTTCTTC.

The sample holds a few counts of this clonotype. The chain carries TRBV5-5 and TRBJ2-1, with D possibly matching TRBD1 (5 bases). V was pared by 4 bases and J by 7 bases, with 9 bases between. Germline CDR1 reads SGHKS; CDR2 reads YYEKEE (reference sequence). The CDR3 has 12 residues. The CDR3 DNA follows: TGTGCCAGCAGCCCGGACATAAATGAGCAGTTCTTC. This translates into CASSPDINEQFF. The entire variable domain, with the rest obtained from reference TRBV5-5 and TRBJ2-1, is as follows: DAGVTQSPTHLIKTRGQQVTLRCSPISGHKSVSWYQQVLGQGPQFIFQYYEKEERGRGNFPDRFSARQFPNYSSELNVNALLLGDSALYLCASSPDINEQFFGPGTRLTVL.

The chain joins TRBV9 to TRBJ1-2; 8 nucleotides agree with TRBD1. This CDR3 is built from 15 residues. From germline, CDR1 is SGDLS and CDR2 YYNGEE. V lost 4 bases to trimming and J lost 5 bases; unmatched junction nucleotides: 10. In DNA, the CDR3 is TGTGCCAGCAGCCCATCGACAGGGGTAGGGTATGGCTACACCTTC. Protein: CASSPSTGVGYGYTF.

The chain recombines TRBV5-1 with TRBJ2-1; D is unclear. The V end was cut by 6 bases, the J end by 5 bases, with 12 bases between. From germline, CDR1 is SGHRS and CDR2 YFSETQ. The CDR3 is made up of 13 amino acids. The CDR3 nucleotides are TGCGCCAGCACCTTCTGGGGAAACAATGAGCAGTTCTTC. Translated, it gives CASTFWGNNEQFF.

This chain uses TRBV4-2 with TRBJ2-3, with a weak D call TRBD2 (6 bases). CDR1 and CDR2 from the germline V gene are LGHNA and YNFKEQ. The germline V and J ends were trimmed by 0 bases and 3 bases, with 10 bases remaining between them. The CDR3 is 15 amino acids. The CDR3 DNA reads as TGTGCCAGCAGCCAAGATGGGGGGAGGACAGATACGCAGTATTTT. This encodes CASSQDGGRTDTQYF.

In this sample, this clonotype turned up once. The V gene is TRBV6-5, the J gene TRBJ1-1; unclear D gene. The CDR3 has 15 amino acids. CDR1 MNHEY and CDR2 SVGAGI come from the germline V gene. V lost 1 base to trimming and J lost 4 bases, with 13 bases between them. The CDR3 coding sequence is TGTGCCAGCAGTTACTTCGGCACCAGCCCCACTGAAGCTTTCTTT. Protein: CASSYFGTSPTEAFF.

This clonotype has more than one count but fewer than ten. The chain is built from TRBV5-4 and TRBJ1-2; D is undetermined. V lost 0 bases and J 3 bases, leaving 3 bases between the germline ends. Germline V lookup: CDR1 SGHNT, CDR2 YYREEE (reference sequence). This CDR3 has 12 amino acids. CDR3 in DNA: TGTGCCAGCAGCTTGGAGGACTATGGCTACACCTTC. Its protein is CASSLEDYGYTF.

This clonotype was seen a handful of times. The chain links TRBV5-6 to TRBJ2-3, with D perhaps matching TRBD2 (6 bases). Germline CDR1 is SGHDT and CDR2 is YYEEEE. V was pared by 6 bases and J by 0 bases, with 20 bases between. This CDR3 is 17 amino acids long. The CDR3 DNA follows: TGTGCCAGCACCCGGAAGGAGGGCGGACCTAGCACAGATACGCAGTATTTT. It codes for CASTRKEGGPSTDTQYF.

The rearrangement links TRBV6-5 to TRBJ1-5; unclear D gene. V was trimmed by 5 bases and J by 7 bases, leaving 12 bases between them. The CDR3 has 13 amino acids. Germline V gene data show CDR1 as MNHEY and CDR2 as SVGAGI. The CDR3 DNA sequence: TGTGCCAGCAGTACGACCCCCGGACAGCCCCAGCATTTT. This codes for CASSTTPGQPQHF.

The sample holds a few counts of this clonotype. The V gene is TRBV27, the J gene TRBJ1-1; D is undetermined. CDR3 length: 13 residues. Per germline, CDR1 MNHEY and CDR2 SMNVEV (reference sequence). V lost 10 bases, J lost 3 bases, and 15 bases lay in between. DNA for the CDR3: TGTGCCACCGCCCGGCGGTGGGACACTGAAGCTTTCTTT. Its protein product is CATARRWDTEAFF.

The chain couples TRBV4-2 to TRBJ2-3; 8 nucleotides align to TRBD2. This CDR3 comprises 16 residues. With 0 bases clipped from V and 0 bases from J, the junction kept 2 bases outside the gene matches. Germline values: CDR1 LGHNA, CDR2 YNFKEQ. The chain's CDR3 is CASSQDPSGSTDTQYF. CDR3 DNA sequence: TGTGCCAGCAGCCAAGATCCTAGCGGGAGCACAGATACGCAGTATTTT.

Note on this clonotype: This likely comes from a read error, as the CDR3 has no conserved phenylalanine or tryptophan at its end. The chain links TRBV12-3 or TRBV12-4 to TRBJ1-6; D possibly corresponds to TRBD1 (5 bases). The CDR3 spans 16 residues. Trimming stripped 5 bases from V and 5 bases from J, with 16 bases between. CDR3: CASSLGFGANNSPLHY. Written as DNA, the CDR3 is TGTGCCAGCAGTCTCGGTTTTGGGGCTAATAATTCACCCCTCCACTAT.

This sequence joins TRBV6-6 and TRBJ2-1; the match to TRBD2 covers 15 bases. J gave up 5 bases and V 6 bases, and 8 bases lay outside the gene matches. This CDR3 region has 17 residues. CDR1 and CDR2 from the germline V gene are MNHNY and SVGAGI (reference sequence). CDR3 residues: CASRRGLAGGWDNEQFF. The CDR3, as DNA: TGTGCCAGCAGACGCGGACTAGCGGGAGGGTGGGACAATGAGCAGTTCTTC.

This chain connects TRBV7-9 to TRBJ2-3; D is perhaps TRBD2 (6 bases). Trimming removed 5 bases from V and 4 bases from J, with 13 bases in between. This CDR3 has 14 residues. CDR1 and CDR2 from the germline V gene are SEHNR and FQNEAQ (reference sequence). The CDR3 loop reads CASSPWGVPDTQYF. In nucleotides, the CDR3 is TGTGCCAGCAGCCCCTGGGGGGTTCCAGATACGCAGTATTTT.

This rearrangement joins TRBV2 to TRBJ2-7, with TRBD1 as a possible D gene (5 bases). Trimming removed 4 bases at V and 2 bases at J, with 9 bases between. CDR1 SNHLY and CDR2 FYNNEI come from the germline V gene. The length of the CDR3 is 13 residues. CDR3 amino acids: CASSVAGPYEQYF. In DNA, the CDR3 is TGTGCCAGCAGTGTGGCAGGGCCCTACGAGCAGTACTTC.

This clonotype was found a few times. The rearrangement uses TRBV4-2 and TRBJ1-1; D not certain. Germline V gene data show CDR1 as LGHNA and CDR2 as YNFKEQ. The length of the CDR3 is 14 residues. Trimming removed 0 bases from V and 5 bases from J, with 10 bases in between. The CDR3 DNA follows: TGTGCCAGCAGCCAAGAAGGTTGGCGGACTGAAGCTTTCTTT. It codes for CASSQEGWRTEAFF.

The chain carries TRBV19 and TRBJ2-1; 9 positions match TRBD2. The CDR3 runs to 15 residues. Trimming at V came to 3 bases and at J to 2 bases, leaving 2 bases not matched to a gene. CDR1 is LNHDA and CDR2 is SQIVND in the germline V gene (reference sequence). The CDR3 DNA reads as TGTGCCAGTAGTATCGCGGGAGGGACCTACAATGAGCAGTTCTTC. Translating it yields CASSIAGGTYNEQFF.

V and J are TRBV4-1 and TRBJ1-1, with D possibly matching TRBD1 (6 bases). The ends were cut back, 1 base at V and 4 bases at J, with 16 bases in the middle. Germline V gene data show CDR1 as MGHRA and CDR2 as YSYEKL. CDR3 length equals 16 residues. CDR3 nucleotide sequence: TGCGCCAGCAGCCAAGGGGCTGGCAGGGGAAGCACTGAAGCTTTCTTT. It translates to CASSQGAGRGSTEAFF.

The rearrangement joins TRBV18 to TRBJ2-5; D call uncertain. CDR1 KGHSH and CDR2 LQKENI come from the germline V gene. This CDR3 is 12 amino acids long. V gave up 2 bases and J gave up 3 bases, with 4 bases separating them. The CDR3 DNA sequence: TGTGCCAGCTCACCAGAGAAAGAGACCCAGTACTTC. This gives the protein CASSPEKETQYF.

V and J are TRBV20-1 and TRBJ1-1; 11 bases agree with TRBD1. The CDR3 is 16 amino acids. Germline V gene lookup returns CDR1 DFQATT and CDR2 SNEGSKA (reference sequence). Trimming removed 3 bases from V and 5 bases from J; junction bases left unmatched: 11. DNA of the CDR3: TGCAGTGCTAGGGAGGACAGGGGGCATTATCATACTGAAGCTTTCTTT. This sequence encodes CSAREDRGHYHTEAFF.

This clonotype came up a few times. The chain employs TRBV12-3 or TRBV12-4 and TRBJ2-3; 12 nucleotides agree with TRBD2. J was trimmed by 2 bases and V by 4 bases; bases with no gene match: 10. The CDR3 consists of 18 residues. Here the CDR3 reads CASSSTSGSWNHTDTQYF. The DNA of the CDR3 is TGTGCCAGCAGTTCGACTAGCGGGAGTTGGAACCACACAGATACGCAGTATTTT.

This clonotype was detected only a few times. This chain joins TRBV7-2 and TRBJ2-1; 9 bases are a match to TRBD1. The germline V gene has CDR1 SGHTA and CDR2 FQGNSA. This CDR3 is built from 16 residues. Trimming cost V 1 base and J 4 bases; bases outside gene matches: 5. The CDR3 region is CASSLDGTGSYNEQFF. In DNA form, the CDR3 reads TGTGCCAGCAGCTTAGATGGGACAGGGTCATACAATGAGCAGTTCTTC.

This chain links TRBV20-1 with TRBJ2-7; D is unclear. Trimming shortened V by 3 bases and J by 5 bases, and 5 bases separated the two germline ends. The CDR3 totals 10 residues. Germline V lookup: CDR1 DFQATT, CDR2 SNEGSKA (reference sequence). In nucleotides, the CDR3 is TGCAGTGCTAGTTCTGACGAGCAGTACTTC. This encodes CSASSDEQYF.